A single sample gave rise to the 10 T cell receptor beta chains below, sequenced in a study of cytomegalovirus exposure and HLA in healthy donors. 60 Vbeta and 13 Jbeta primers were used in PCR. The assay was immunoSEQ multiplex PCR, and TCRdb's table has in-frame clones only and misses some. This sample carries around 100,000 clones, 76% of them seen once, and the ten largest clones take around a tenth. The sequencing input was PBMCs. The receptors derive from a woman younger than 35 in good health and CMV-seropositive.

This clone appeared a single time. J is TRBJ2-5 and V is TRBV6-1, with TRBD1 matching 7 bases. The V and J ends lost 5 bases and 5 bases, in that order; junction bases with no gene match: 8. CDR1 is MNHNS and CDR2 is SASEGT in the germline V gene. The CDR3 has 14 residues. In DNA form, the CDR3 reads TGTGCCAGCAGTCGACAGACAGGGTGGGAGACCCAGTACTTC. It yields the protein CASSRQTGWETQYF.

The chain links TRBV7-9 to TRBJ2-4; TRBD2 is a possible D gene (5 bases). CDR3 length equals 17 residues. The germline V gene has CDR1 SEHNR and CDR2 FQNEAQ (reference sequence). The V gene lost 3 bases and the J gene lost 1 base, with 16 bases spanning the gap. The chain's CDR3 is CASSFFQAQRAKNIQYF. CDR3 nucleotides: TGTGCCAGCAGCTTCTTCCAGGCCCAGCGGGCCAAAAACATTCAGTACTTC.

This chain joins TRBV19 and TRBJ1-1; D might be TRBD1 (6 bases). From germline, CDR1 is LNHDA and CDR2 SQIVND (reference sequence). The germline V and J ends were trimmed by 10 bases and 2 bases, with 11 bases remaining between them. CDR3 length: 12 amino acids. CDR3 in DNA: TGTGCCATCTCGACAGGAAACACTGAAGCTTTCTTT. Protein: CAISTGNTEAFF. The complete variable domain, with remaining parts taken from reference TRBV19 and TRBJ1-1, reads DGGITQSPKYLFRKEGQNVTLSCEQNLNHDAMYWYRQDPGQGLRLIYYSQIVNDFQKGDIAEGYSVSREKKESFPLTVTSAQKNPTAFYLCAISTGNTEAFFGQGTRLTVV.

This chain joins TRBV19 and TRBJ1-3; TRBD1 aligns across 9 bases. The length of the CDR3 is 13 residues. Germline V gene sequence: CDR1 LNHDA, CDR2 SQIVND (reference sequence). J lost 4 bases, V lost 7 bases, and 2 bases had no gene match. The DNA for the CDR3 is TGTGCCAGTATGGGACAGGGCGGAAACACCATATATTTT. This gives the protein CASMGQGGNTIYF.

This clone appeared a few times. This rearrangement joins TRBV14 to TRBJ1-1; TRBD1 is a possible D gene (5 bases). Germline CDR1 SGHDN, CDR2 FVKESK. The CDR3 extends over 13 amino acids. Trimming took 5 bases from V and 1 from J, leaving 8 bases between them. The CDR3 DNA is TGTGCCAGCAGCTGGGGGGAGAACACTGAAGCTTTCTTT. This sequence encodes CASSWGENTEAFF.

V is TRBV5-6 and J is TRBJ2-5; tentatively, D is TRBD2 (5 bases). Between the trimmed V and J ends, which lost 4 bases and 3 bases, there was a span of 13 bases. Germline-derived CDR1 and CDR2 are SGHDT and YYEEEE. This CDR3 has 14 amino acids. This CDR3 reads CASSPSPAEETQYF. In DNA, the CDR3 is TGTGCCAGCAGCCCGTCTCCAGCGGAAGAGACCCAGTACTTC.

This clone is a singleton in its sample. The chain recombines TRBV27 with TRBJ1-5; weak D call: TRBD1 (5 bases). V lost 5 bases, J lost 2 bases, and 16 bases lay in between. This CDR3 is 16 amino acids long. Germline V gene data show CDR1 as MNHEY and CDR2 as SMNVEV (reference sequence). The CDR3: CASSPGGAPGNQPQHF. The CDR3 DNA sequence: TGTGCCAGCAGTCCCGGCGGGGCCCCGGGCAATCAGCCCCAGCATTTT.

J is TRBJ2-3 and V is TRBV9; 9 bases map to TRBD2. V was pared by 3 bases and J by 5 bases, with 10 bases of the junction left unmatched. This CDR3 spans 16 amino acids. CDR1 and CDR2 from the germline V gene are SGDLS and YYNGEE. The CDR3 sequence: CASSAKGGRAVDTQYF. The CDR3 bases are TGTGCCAGCAGCGCGAAGGGCGGGAGGGCCGTAGATACGCAGTATTTT.

The CDR3 DNA sequence: TGTGCCAGCAGTGAGCTAAGGGGACAGAGGTCTGATACGCAGTATTTT. It translates to CASSELRGQRSDTQYF. The chain links TRBV6-1 to TRBJ2-3; 7 bases fit TRBD1. In germline, CDR1 is MNHNS, CDR2 SASEGT. V shed 3 bases, J shed 6 bases, and the junction held 12 bases outside the gene matches. This CDR3 spans 16 amino acids.

The chain links TRBV28 to TRBJ2-3; tentatively, D is TRBD1 (5 bases). The CDR3 totals 13 residues. V lost 7 bases, J lost 1 base, and 9 bases lay in between. Germline CDR1 and CDR2: MDHEN and SYDVKM. The CDR3 spells CASTVGGTDTQYF. DNA for the CDR3: TGTGCCAGCACTGTAGGGGGCACAGATACGCAGTATTTT.